This paragraph reports one T cell receptor beta chain. Its target is unknown. V was trimmed by 0 bases and J by 3 bases, leaving 15 bases between them. This CDR3 is built from 16 residues. Germline lookup yields CDR1 SGHRS and CDR2 YFSETQ. With 60 Vbeta and 13 Jbeta primers, the PCR was carried out. The data were produced by immunoSEQ multiplex PCR, yet TCRdb's version contains in-frame clones alone and is incomplete. The sample contains tens of thousands of clones, 74% of which appear only once. The data were taken from a study of cytomegalovirus exposure and HLA in healthy donors. Findings of the study overall: Highly shared sequence variants in one cluster were likely a sequencing artifact. In a later analysis, HLA-associated beta chains showed higher expansion and lower generation probabilities than comparable chains.

The genes are TRBV5-1 and TRBJ1-1, with D possibly matching TRBD1 (6 bases). This clonotype originated in a man between 25 and 39 years old in good health and CMV-seronegative. The sequencing sample was made of PBMCs. For the CDR3, the DNA is TGCGCCAGCAGCTTGGACTCACAGGGATTGTACACTGAAGCTTTCTTT. Translated: CASSLDSQGLYTEAFF. The full variable domain, its missing parts supplied by reference TRBV5-1 and TRBJ1-1, is KAGVTQTPRYLIKTRGQQVTLSCSPISGHRSVSWYQQTPGQGLQFLFEYFSETQRNKGNFPGRFSGRQFSNSRSEMNVSTLELGDSALYLCASSLDSQGLYTEAFFGQGTRLTVV.